This T cell receptor (beta chain) is drawn from a study of technical replicates of blood from a handful of donors (dated by TCRdb to 2017 to 2019). The library was made by the immunoSEQ multiplex PCR assay. TCRdb's version of the immuneACCESS table is confined to in-frame rearrangements and falls short of the full clone set. An unresolved V gene accounts for under half of the shortfall where checked; the remainder is of unknown origin. Across this sample there are about 56,000 clones, with 80% to 95% seen only once. The ten biggest clones cover 4.2% of the sample. CDR1 and CDR2 are drawn from the germline V gene: SGHTA, FQGNSA. The CDR3 runs 15 residues from the cysteine to the phenylalanine. CDR3 DNA only is kept here, 45 bases in frame from base 1. V has 2 bases trimmed and J has 8 bases trimmed; junction bases matching no gene number 6. As regards this clone: Its antigen remains undetermined. It has no much larger one-base neighbor in the sample; base qualities were not kept.

The chain links TRBV7-2 with TRBJ1-4, with TRBD1 identical over 9 junction bases. The sample taken for sequencing was PBMCs. The sequence derives from a human donor in good health. Some clones in this sample may be carry-over from other donors' samples. Here is the DNA: TGTGCCAGCAGCTTAACAGGGGGCGCGGGGGAAAAACTGTTTTTT. It specifies CASSLTGGAGEKLFF.